Sequencing of this T cell receptor beta chain was carried out in a study of a mutant IDH1 vaccine in newly diagnosed glioma. Study context: There were 62.5% males and around 40% females among treated patients, whose mean age was roughly 40 years.

Repertoires were generated with immunoSEQ multiplex PCR, while TCRdb's copy carries only in-frame clones and drops some. The sample has approximately 100,000 clones; 70% to 90% are singletons. Germline V gene sequence: CDR1 SNHLY, CDR2 FYNNEI. The CDR3 covers 11 residues. Trimming shortened V by 6 bases and J by 7 bases, and 9 bases separated the two germline ends. This sample's time point: baseline, week 1 (first vaccination visit). Stated treatment: pre-vaccination baseline after standard-of-care therapy. The receptor was derived from a woman aged 45 to 65 with glioma. The material was PBMCs, obtained from a glioma patient treated with radiotherapy, temozolomide or both. The rearrangement links TRBV2 to TRBJ1-2; TRBD1 is a possible D gene (5 bases). The CDR3 DNA sequence: TGTGCCAGCAGGGGGGTCCCTGGCTACACCTTC. The encoded protein is CASRGVPGYTF.